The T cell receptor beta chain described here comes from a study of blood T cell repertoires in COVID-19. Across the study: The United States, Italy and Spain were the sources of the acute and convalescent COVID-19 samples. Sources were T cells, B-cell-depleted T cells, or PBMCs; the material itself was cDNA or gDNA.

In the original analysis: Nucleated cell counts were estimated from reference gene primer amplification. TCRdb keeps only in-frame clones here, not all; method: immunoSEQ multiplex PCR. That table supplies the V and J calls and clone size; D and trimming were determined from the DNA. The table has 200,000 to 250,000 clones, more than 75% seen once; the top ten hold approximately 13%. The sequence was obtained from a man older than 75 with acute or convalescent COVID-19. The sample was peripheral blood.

The CDR3 loop reads CASSMDRVGGYTF. As DNA, the CDR3 is TGCGCCAGCAGCATGGACAGGGTTGGAGGCTACACCTTC. This chain connects TRBV5-1 to TRBJ1-2; TRBD1 aligns across 8 bases. The germline gives CDR1 SGHRS, CDR2 YFSETQ. The CDR3 consists of 13 residues. The trim removed 4 bases at V and 8 bases at J, leaving 7 bases unmatched.